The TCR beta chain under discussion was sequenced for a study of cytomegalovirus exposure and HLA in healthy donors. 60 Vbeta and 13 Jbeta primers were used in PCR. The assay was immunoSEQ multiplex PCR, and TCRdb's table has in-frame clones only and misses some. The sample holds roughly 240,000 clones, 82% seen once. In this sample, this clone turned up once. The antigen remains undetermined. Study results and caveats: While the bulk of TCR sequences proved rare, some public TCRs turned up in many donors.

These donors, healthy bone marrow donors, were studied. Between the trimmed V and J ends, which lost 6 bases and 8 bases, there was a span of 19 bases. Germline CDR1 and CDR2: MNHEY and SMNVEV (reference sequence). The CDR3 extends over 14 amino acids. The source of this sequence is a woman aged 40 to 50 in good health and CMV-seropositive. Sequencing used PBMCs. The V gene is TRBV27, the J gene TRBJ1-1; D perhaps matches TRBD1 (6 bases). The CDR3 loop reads CASREVMGQLEAFF. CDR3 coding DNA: TGTGCCAGCAGAGAAGTGATGGGACAATTAGAAGCTTTCTTT.